This TCR beta chain emerged from a study of shared clonotypes between healthy human individuals. Regarding this clone: Its antigen is not identified.

General observations from the study: Sharing of clonotypes among donors was expected to vary with sequencing depth. Shared clonotypes across all four donors exceeded non-shared ones in generation probability. Larger estimated richness was generally seen in naive subsets than in memory subsets.

Trimming stripped 4 bases from V and 5 bases from J, with 12 bases between. Per germline, CDR1 SGHRS and CDR2 YFSETQ. The CDR3 spans 13 residues. Assay runs were performed at deep level. Some clones are missing from TCRdb's copy, which holds only in-frame ones; the method was immunoSEQ multiplex PCR. Among over 850,000 clones, about 80% were seen once, and the ten largest hold roughly 0.61%. The clonotype originates from a man aged 18 to 29 in good health. Some clones in this sample may be carry-over from other donors' samples. The rearrangement joins TRBV5-1 to TRBJ2-5; D remains unclear. What was sequenced was memory CD4+ T cells from PBMCs. As to subset: CD45RA-negative fraction. The CDR3 sequence is CASSLLERETQYF. In DNA, the CDR3 is TGCGCCAGCAGCCTCCTCGAGAGGGAGACCCAGTACTTC.